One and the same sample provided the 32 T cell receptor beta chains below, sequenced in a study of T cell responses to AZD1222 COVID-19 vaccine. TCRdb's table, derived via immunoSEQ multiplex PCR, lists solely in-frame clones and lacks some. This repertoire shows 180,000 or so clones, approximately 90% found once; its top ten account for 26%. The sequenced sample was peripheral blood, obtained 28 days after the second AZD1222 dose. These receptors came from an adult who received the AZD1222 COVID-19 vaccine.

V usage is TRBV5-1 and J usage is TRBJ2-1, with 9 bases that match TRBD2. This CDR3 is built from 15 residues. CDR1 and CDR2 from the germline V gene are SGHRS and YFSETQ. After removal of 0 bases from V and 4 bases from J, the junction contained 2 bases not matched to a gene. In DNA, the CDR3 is TGCGCCAGCAGCTTGGACAGCGGGAGGTACAATGAGCAGTTCTTC. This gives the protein CASSLDSGRYNEQFF.

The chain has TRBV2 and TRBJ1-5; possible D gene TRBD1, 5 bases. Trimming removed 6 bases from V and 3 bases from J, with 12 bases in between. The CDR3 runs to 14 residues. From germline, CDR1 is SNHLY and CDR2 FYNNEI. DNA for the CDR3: TGTGCCAGCAGCGGACATGTACTCAATCAGCCCCAGCATTTT. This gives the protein CASSGHVLNQPQHF.

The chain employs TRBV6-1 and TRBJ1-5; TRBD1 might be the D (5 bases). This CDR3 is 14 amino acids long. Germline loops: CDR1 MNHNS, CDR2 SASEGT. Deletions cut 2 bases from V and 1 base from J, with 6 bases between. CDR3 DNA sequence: TGTGCCAGCAGTGAAAGGGACAGCAATCAGCCCCAGCATTTT. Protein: CASSERDSNQPQHF.

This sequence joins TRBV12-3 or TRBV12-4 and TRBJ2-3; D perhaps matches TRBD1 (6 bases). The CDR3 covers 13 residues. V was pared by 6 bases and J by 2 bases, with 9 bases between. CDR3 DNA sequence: TGTGCCAGCAGACAGGGCCACACAGATACGCAGTATTTT. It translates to CASRQGHTDTQYF.

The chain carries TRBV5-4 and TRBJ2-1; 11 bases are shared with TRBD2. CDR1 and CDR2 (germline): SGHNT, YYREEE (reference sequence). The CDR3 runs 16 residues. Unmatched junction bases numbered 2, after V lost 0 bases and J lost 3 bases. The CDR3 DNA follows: TGTGCCAGCAGCTTGGCGGGACTAGCGGACTACAATGAGCAGTTCTTC. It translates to CASSLAGLADYNEQFF.

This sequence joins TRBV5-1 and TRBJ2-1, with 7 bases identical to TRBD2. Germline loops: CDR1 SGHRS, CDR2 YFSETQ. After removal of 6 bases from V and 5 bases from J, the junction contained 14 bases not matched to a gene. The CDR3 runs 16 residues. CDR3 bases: TGCGCCAGCATCCCCTCCGGCGGGAGCGGGGACAATGAGCAGTTCTTC. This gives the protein CASIPSGGSGDNEQFF. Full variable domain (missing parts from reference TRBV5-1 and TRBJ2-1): KAGVTQTPRYLIKTRGQQVTLSCSPISGHRSVSWYQQTPGQGLQFLFEYFSETQRNKGNFPGRFSGRQFSNSRSEMNVSTLELGDSALYLCASIPSGGSGDNEQFFGPGTRLTVL.

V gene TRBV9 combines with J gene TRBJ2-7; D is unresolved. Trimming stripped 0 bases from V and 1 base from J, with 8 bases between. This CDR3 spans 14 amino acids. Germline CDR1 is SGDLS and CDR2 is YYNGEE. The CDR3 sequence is CASSVAHPSYEQYF. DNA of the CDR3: TGTGCCAGCAGCGTAGCACACCCATCCTACGAGCAGTACTTC.

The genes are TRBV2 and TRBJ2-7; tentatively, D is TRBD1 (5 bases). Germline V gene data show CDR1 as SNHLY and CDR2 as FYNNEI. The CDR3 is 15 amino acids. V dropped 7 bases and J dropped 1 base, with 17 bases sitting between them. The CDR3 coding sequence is TGTGCCAGCAAGGTGTGGGTGGACATTTCCTACGAGCAGTACTTC. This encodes CASKVWVDISYEQYF.

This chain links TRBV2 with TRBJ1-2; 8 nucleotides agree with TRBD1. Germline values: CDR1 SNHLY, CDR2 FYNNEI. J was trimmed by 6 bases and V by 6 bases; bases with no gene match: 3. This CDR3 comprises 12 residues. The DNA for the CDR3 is TGTGCCAGCAGGGGACAGGTTGATGGCTACACCTTC. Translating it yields CASRGQVDGYTF.

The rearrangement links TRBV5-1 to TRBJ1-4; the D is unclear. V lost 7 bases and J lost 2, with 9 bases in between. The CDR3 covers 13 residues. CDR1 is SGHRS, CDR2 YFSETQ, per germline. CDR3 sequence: CASRQGTNEKLFF. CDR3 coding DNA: TGCGCCAGCCGTCAAGGCACTAATGAAAAACTGTTTTTT.

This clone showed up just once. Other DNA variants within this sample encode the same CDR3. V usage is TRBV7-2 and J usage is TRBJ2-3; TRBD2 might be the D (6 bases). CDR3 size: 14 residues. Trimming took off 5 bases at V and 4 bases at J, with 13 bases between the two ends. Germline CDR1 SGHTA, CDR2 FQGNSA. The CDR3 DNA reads TGTGCCAGCAGCCCTACCGGGGGAGCAGATACGCAGTATTTT. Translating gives CASSPTGGADTQYF.

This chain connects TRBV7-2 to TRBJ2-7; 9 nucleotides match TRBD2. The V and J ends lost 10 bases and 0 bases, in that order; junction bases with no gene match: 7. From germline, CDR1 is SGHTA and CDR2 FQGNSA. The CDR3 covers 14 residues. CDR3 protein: CATRSGGSSYEQYF. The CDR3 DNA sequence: TGTGCCACCCGTAGCGGGGGCAGCTCCTACGAGCAGTACTTC.

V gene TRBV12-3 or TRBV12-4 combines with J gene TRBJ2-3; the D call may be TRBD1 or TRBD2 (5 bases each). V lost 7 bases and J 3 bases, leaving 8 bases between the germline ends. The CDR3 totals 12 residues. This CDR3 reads CASTWGTDTQYF. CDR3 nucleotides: TGTGCCAGCACGTGGGGGACAGATACGCAGTATTTT.

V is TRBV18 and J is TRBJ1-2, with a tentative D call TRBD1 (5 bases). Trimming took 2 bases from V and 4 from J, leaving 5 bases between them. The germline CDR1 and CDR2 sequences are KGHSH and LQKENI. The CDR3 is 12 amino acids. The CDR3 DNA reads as TGTGCCAGCTCACCAGACAGCTATGGCTACACCTTC. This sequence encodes CASSPDSYGYTF. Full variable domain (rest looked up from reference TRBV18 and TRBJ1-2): NAGVMQNPRHLVRRRGQEARLRCSPMKGHSHVYWYRQLPEEGLKFMVYLQKENIIDESGMPKERFSAEFPKEGPSILRIQQVVRGDSAAYFCASSPDSYGYTFGSGTRLTVV.

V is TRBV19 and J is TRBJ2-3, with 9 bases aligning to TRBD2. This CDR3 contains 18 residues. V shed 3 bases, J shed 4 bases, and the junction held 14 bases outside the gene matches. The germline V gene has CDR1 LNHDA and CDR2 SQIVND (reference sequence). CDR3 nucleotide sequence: TGTGCCAGTAGTATGAGCGCGGGAGGGCCCCGCAATGCAGATACGCAGTATTTT. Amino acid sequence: CASSMSAGGPRNADTQYF.

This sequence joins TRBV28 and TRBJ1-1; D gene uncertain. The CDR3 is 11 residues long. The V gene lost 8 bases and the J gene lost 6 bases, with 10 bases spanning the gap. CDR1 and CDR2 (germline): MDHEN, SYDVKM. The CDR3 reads CASYLAPEAFF. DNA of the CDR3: TGTGCCAGCTACCTTGCCCCTGAAGCTTTCTTT.

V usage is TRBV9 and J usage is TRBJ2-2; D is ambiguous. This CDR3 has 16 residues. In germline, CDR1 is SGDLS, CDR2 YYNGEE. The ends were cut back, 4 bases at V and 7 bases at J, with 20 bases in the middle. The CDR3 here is CASSFSTHSTYGELFF. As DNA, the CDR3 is TGTGCCAGCAGCTTCTCGACCCACAGCACGTACGGGGAGCTGTTTTTT.

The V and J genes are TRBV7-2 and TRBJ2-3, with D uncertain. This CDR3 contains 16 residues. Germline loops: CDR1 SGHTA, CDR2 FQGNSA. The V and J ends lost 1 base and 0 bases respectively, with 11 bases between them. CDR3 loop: CASSLGALTSTDTQYF. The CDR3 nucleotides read TGTGCCAGCAGCTTAGGGGCCCTTACTAGCACAGATACGCAGTATTTT.

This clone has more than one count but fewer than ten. CDR3 sequence: CATSRQGSYEQYF. For the CDR3, the DNA is TGTGCCACCAGTCGACAGGGCTCCTACGAGCAGTACTTC. This chain joins TRBV24-1 and TRBJ2-7, with 7 bases aligning to TRBD1. This CDR3 region has 13 residues. The germline V gene encodes CDR1 KGHDR and CDR2 SFDVKD. V shed 6 bases, J shed 0 bases, and the junction held 1 base outside the gene matches.

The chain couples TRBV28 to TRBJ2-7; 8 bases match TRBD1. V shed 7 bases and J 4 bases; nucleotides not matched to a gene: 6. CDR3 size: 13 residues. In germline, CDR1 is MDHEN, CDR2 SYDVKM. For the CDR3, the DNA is TGTGCCAGCACTGGGACAGGAGCGTACGAGCAGTACTTC. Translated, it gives CASTGTGAYEQYF.

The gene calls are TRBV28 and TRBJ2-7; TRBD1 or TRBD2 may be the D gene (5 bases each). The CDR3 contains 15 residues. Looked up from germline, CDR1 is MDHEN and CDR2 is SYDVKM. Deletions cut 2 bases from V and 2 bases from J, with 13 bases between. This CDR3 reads CASSLARDGTYEQYF. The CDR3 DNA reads TGTGCCAGCAGTTTAGCTCGGGACGGGACCTACGAGCAGTACTTC.

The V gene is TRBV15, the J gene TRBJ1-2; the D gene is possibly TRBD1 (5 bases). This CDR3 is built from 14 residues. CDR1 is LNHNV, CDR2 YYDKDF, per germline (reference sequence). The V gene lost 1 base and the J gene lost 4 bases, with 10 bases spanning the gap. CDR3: CATSRVRGGYGYTF. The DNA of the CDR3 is TGTGCCACCAGCAGAGTACGGGGGGGCTATGGCTACACCTTC.

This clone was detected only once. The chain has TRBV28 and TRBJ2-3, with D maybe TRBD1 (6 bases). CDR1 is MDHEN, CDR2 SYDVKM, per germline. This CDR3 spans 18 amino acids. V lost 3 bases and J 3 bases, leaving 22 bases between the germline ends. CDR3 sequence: CASSLSGPGGQSTDTQYF. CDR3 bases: TGTGCCAGCAGTTTGAGCGGACCTGGGGGCCAGTCAACAGATACGCAGTATTTT.

The CDR3 sequence: CASKLRQGASTDTQYF. The CDR3 DNA reads TGCGCCAGCAAGTTAAGACAGGGGGCGAGCACAGATACGCAGTATTTT. This chain joins TRBV10-1 and TRBJ2-3, with TRBD1 identical over 10 bases. The CDR3 is 16 residues long. After removal of 7 bases from V and 0 bases from J, the junction contained 7 bases not matched to a gene. Germline CDR1 and CDR2: WNHNN and SYGVQD (reference sequence).

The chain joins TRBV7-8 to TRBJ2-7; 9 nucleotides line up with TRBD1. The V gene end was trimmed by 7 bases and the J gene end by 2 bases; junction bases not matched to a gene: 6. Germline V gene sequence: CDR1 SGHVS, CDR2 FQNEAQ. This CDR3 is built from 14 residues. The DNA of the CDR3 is TGTGCCAGCAAGACAGGGGGATGGGCCTACGAGCAGTACTTC. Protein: CASKTGGWAYEQYF.

The CDR3 DNA follows: TGTGCCAGCAGCGTAGACCCGTCGCGGGATACGCAGTATTTT. Translation: CASSVDPSRDTQYF. The chain has TRBV9 and TRBJ2-3; D remains ambiguous. V dropped 0 bases and J dropped 6 bases, with 11 bases sitting between them. The CDR3 spans 14 residues. Germline V CDR1 and CDR2: SGDLS, YYNGEE.

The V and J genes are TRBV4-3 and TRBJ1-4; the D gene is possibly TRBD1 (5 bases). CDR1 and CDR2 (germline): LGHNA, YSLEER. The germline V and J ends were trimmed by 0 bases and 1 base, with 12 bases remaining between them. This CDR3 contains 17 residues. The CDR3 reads CASSQDRRGVTNEKLFF. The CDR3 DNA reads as TGCGCCAGCAGCCAAGATCGCCGGGGGGTAACTAATGAAAAACTGTTTTTT.

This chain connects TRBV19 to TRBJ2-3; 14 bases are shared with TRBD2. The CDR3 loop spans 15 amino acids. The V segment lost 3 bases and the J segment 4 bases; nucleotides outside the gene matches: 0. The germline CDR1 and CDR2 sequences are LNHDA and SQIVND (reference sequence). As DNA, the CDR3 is TGTGCCAGTAGTATGGGACTAGCGGGAGCAGATACGCAGTATTTT. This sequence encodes CASSMGLAGADTQYF.

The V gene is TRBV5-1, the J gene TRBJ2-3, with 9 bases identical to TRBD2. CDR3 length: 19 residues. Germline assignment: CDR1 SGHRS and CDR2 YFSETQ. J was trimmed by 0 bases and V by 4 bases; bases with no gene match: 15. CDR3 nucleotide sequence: TGCGCCAGCAGCGGGACGGGACTAGCAGAACGAGAAAGCACAGATACGCAGTATTTT. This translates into CASSGTGLAERESTDTQYF.

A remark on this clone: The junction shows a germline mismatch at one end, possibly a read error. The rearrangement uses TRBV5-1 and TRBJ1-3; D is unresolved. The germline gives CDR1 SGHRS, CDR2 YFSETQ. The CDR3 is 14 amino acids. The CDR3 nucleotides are TGCGCCAGCAGGTTGGTGCAATCCGGAGACACCATATATTTT. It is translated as CASRLVQSGDTIYF.

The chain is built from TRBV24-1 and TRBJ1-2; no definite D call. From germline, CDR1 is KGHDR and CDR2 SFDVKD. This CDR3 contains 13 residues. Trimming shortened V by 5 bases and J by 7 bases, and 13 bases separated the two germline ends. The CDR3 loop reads CATSGTHRSGYTF. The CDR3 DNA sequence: TGTGCCACCAGTGGGACCCATAGGAGTGGCTACACCTTC.

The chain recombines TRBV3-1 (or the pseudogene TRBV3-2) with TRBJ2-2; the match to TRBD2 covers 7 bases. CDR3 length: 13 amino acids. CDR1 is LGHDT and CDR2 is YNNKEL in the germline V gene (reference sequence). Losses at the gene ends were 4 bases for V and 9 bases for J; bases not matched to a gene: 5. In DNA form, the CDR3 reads TGTGCCAGCAGCCGTGGAGCGGGGAGGGAGCTGTTTTTT. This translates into CASSRGAGRELFF.